The 15 T cell receptor beta chains below were found in one sample sequenced in a study of blood T cells in healthy people across ages (dated by TCRdb to the mid-2010s). The library was made by 5' RACE. These reads were obtained on an Illumina HiSeq 2500. A second PCR of roughly 6 to 11 cycles was run with a J-beta primer mix and a sample-barcoded 5' primer. TCRdb's own reprocessing of the public reads used fastp at Q25 and MiXCR and kept productive beta chains. A single entry per CDR3 protein holds the most common genes and DNA from its merged rows. The sample table records 1.5 million to 2 million distinct CDR3 sequences; around half of these occur just once. The ten largest make up around 2.1% of the sample. Sequencing was carried out using blood. These receptor sequences come from a woman in her thirties or forties in good health.

The sample holds a few counts of this clonotype. The rearrangement joins TRBV27 to TRBJ1-6; D ambiguous. V lost 4 bases and J lost 0, with 13 bases in between. This CDR3 contains 17 residues. Germline CDR1 and CDR2: MNHEY and SMNVEV (reference sequence). The CDR3 region is CASSSLHPSSYNSPLHF. The CDR3, as DNA: TGTGCCAGCAGTTCGCTACACCCCAGCTCCTATAATTCACCCCTCCACTTT.

The V gene is TRBV7-2, the J gene TRBJ2-1; 12 bases align to TRBD1. V lost 5 bases and J lost 9; bases outside the gene matches: 20. This CDR3 region has 19 residues. Germline values: CDR1 SGHTA, CDR2 FQGNSA. CDR3: CASSPNAGQGAWIQGEQFF. CDR3 nucleotides: TGTGCCAGCAGCCCTAACGCGGGACAGGGGGCCTGGATTCAGGGTGAGCAGTTCTTC.

The V gene is TRBV29-1, the J gene TRBJ2-1, with 7 bases that match TRBD2. V gave up 8 bases and J gave up 4 bases; unmatched junction bases: 11. The length of the CDR3 is 14 residues. Germline loops: CDR1 SQVTM, CDR2 ANQGSEA. CDR3 residues: CSLTGGSGYNEQFF. The DNA of the CDR3 is TGCAGCCTCACCGGGGGGAGCGGTTACAATGAGCAGTTCTTC.

This clonotype came up a few times. The rearrangement uses TRBV11-2 and TRBJ2-7; TRBD2 agrees at 7 bases. CDR1 is SGHAT and CDR2 is FQNNGV in the germline V gene. This CDR3 is 13 amino acids long. The trim removed 4 bases at V and 3 bases at J, leaving 3 bases unmatched. DNA of the CDR3: TGTGCCAGCAGCTGGGGAGGGGTCTACGAGCAGTACTTC. It yields the protein CASSWGGVYEQYF. Using reference TRBV11-2 and TRBJ2-7 for the parts outside the CDR3, the full variable domain is EAGVAQSPRYKIIEKRQSVAFWCNPISGHATLYWYQQILGQGPKLLIQFQNNGVVDDSQLPKDRFSAERLKGVDSTLKIQPAKLEDSAVYLCASSWGGVYEQYFGPGTRLTVT.

The table lists this clonotype with a few counts. This chain joins TRBV20-1 and TRBJ2-3; D may be TRBD2 (6 bases). The CDR3 loop spans 13 amino acids. Trimming removed 5 bases at V and 2 bases at J, with 11 bases between. Looked up from germline, CDR1 is DFQATT and CDR2 is SNEGSKA (reference sequence). The CDR3 region has the DNA TGCAGTGCTGCGGGGAATCCCACAGATACGCAGTATTTT. It yields the protein CSAAGNPTDTQYF.

The CDR3 region has the DNA TGTGCCAGCAGTTTTAGAATGAACCCGGGACAGGGACTTCACGAGCAGTACTTC. As protein: CASSFRMNPGQGLHEQYF. The V call is TRBV7-2, the J call TRBJ2-7; 9 nucleotides match TRBD1. CDR1 and CDR2 (germline): SGHTA, FQGNSA. The trim removed 6 bases at V and 5 bases at J, leaving 20 bases unmatched. There are 18 residues in the CDR3.

The chain carries TRBV5-1 and TRBJ2-5; weak D call: TRBD1 (5 bases). CDR1 is SGHRS, CDR2 YFSETQ, per germline. The CDR3 contains 14 residues. Between the trimmed V and J ends, which lost 4 bases and 1 base, there was a span of 11 bases. In DNA, the CDR3 is TGCGCCAGCAGCAAAGGACAAGTCCAAGAGACCCAGTACTTC. Its translation: CASSKGQVQETQYF.

The chain employs TRBV15 and TRBJ2-1; maybe TRBD1 (7 bases). CDR1 and CDR2 (germline): LNHNV, YYDKDF (reference sequence). V was trimmed by 3 bases and J by 7 bases, leaving 13 bases between them. The CDR3 has 14 amino acids. CDR3 in DNA: TGTGCCACCAGCAGGAGGCAGGGGGGAAATGAGCAGTTCTTC. Translating it yields CATSRRQGGNEQFF. Looking up the rest from reference TRBV15 and TRBJ2-1 gives the full variable domain: DAMVIQNPRYQVTQFGKPVTLSCSQTLNHNVMYWYQQKSSQAPKLLFHYYDKDFNNEADTPDNFQSRRPNTSFCFLDIRSPGLGDTAMYLCATSRRQGGNEQFFGPGTRLTVL.

The chain links TRBV20-1 to TRBJ2-3, with a tentative D call TRBD1 (6 bases). CDR3 size: 14 residues. The germline V gene has CDR1 DFQATT and CDR2 SNEGSKA (reference sequence). V shed 6 bases and J shed 5 bases, with 18 bases lying between them. In nucleotides, the CDR3 is TGCAGTGCCAAGACAGGAGTTGGGCAAGATACGCAGTATTTT. It codes for CSAKTGVGQDTQYF.

The chain couples TRBV4-3 to TRBJ2-1, with 7 bases aligning to TRBD2. Germline CDR1 and CDR2: LGHNA and YSLEER. CDR3 length equals 16 residues. Germline trimming cut 0 bases from V and 2 bases from J; bases unmatched to any gene: 4. The CDR3 DNA sequence: TGCGCCAGCAGCCAAGATGTACGGGGGGCCTACAATGAGCAGTTCTTC. This codes for CASSQDVRGAYNEQFF.

This chain joins TRBV9 and TRBJ1-1, with D hard to call. The V gene's germline CDR1 is SGDLS and CDR2 YYNGEE. The CDR3 covers 14 residues. V lost 1 base and J lost 3, with 10 bases in between. The CDR3: CASSVYYRDTEAFF. In DNA form, the CDR3 reads TGTGCCAGCAGCGTATATTACCGAGACACTGAAGCTTTCTTT.

The chain carries TRBV11-2 and TRBJ2-5, with D tentatively TRBD1 or TRBD2 (5 bases each). CDR1 and CDR2 (germline): SGHAT, FQNNGV. This CDR3 contains 16 residues. Trimming removed 3 bases from V and 1 base from J, with 15 bases in between. CDR3 residues: CASSFPVTGRQETQYF. DNA for the CDR3: TGTGCCAGCAGCTTCCCGGTAACGGGGCGCCAAGAGACCCAGTACTTC.

The chain has TRBV7-2 and TRBJ2-2; no definite D call. The germline V gene has CDR1 SGHTA and CDR2 FQGNSA. The CDR3 extends over 14 amino acids. V was shortened by 3 bases and J by 5 bases, with 10 bases between the two germline ends. In DNA form, the CDR3 reads TGTGCCAGCAGCTTGAGCTCTCCTACCGGGGAGCTGTTTTTT. This gives the protein CASSLSSPTGELFF.

The chain recombines TRBV5-5 with TRBJ1-5; 7 positions agree with TRBD1. The CDR3 sequence is 15 residues long. Per germline, CDR1 SGHKS and CDR2 YYEKEE (reference sequence). The J segment lost 4 bases and the V segment lost 1 base, leaving 5 bases of the junction unmatched. The CDR3 is CASSLWTGLNQPQHF. CDR3 nucleotides: TGTGCCAGCAGCTTGTGGACAGGTCTGAATCAGCCCCAGCATTTT.

The rearrangement links TRBV20-1 to TRBJ1-2, with 10 bases aligning to TRBD1. Germline V lookup: CDR1 DFQATT, CDR2 SNEGSKA (reference sequence). This CDR3 is 12 amino acids long. Trimming cost V 4 bases and J 8 bases; bases outside gene matches: 4. CDR3: CSATRTGGGYTF. CDR3 bases: TGCAGTGCTACCCGGACAGGGGGAGGCTACACCTTC.